This is a list of T cell receptor delta chains from one sample in a study of gamma-delta T cells after stem cell transplantation. TCRdb re-analyzed the RT-PCR reads via CATT. The profile shows about 14,000 delta-chain clones, around 33% of them singletons. Material: gamma-delta T cells. The receptor source for this set is a human donor. It is not recorded whose cells these are; they may come from a transplant donor. Both conserved end residues are part of each CDR3. For some rows the clone size is stated as once, few or many, or as a class when expanded; others skip it.

CDR3 length: 25
clone size: few
V gene: TRDV1
CDR3 protein: CALGDQDERQFFQYWGSKSTAQLFF

CDR3 length: 21
clone size: NA
V gene: TRDV2
CDR3 protein: CACDTVAVLGDSGWDTRQMFF

CDR3 length: 13
clone size: NA
V gene: TRDV3
CDR3 protein: CACRGAGADKLIF

CDR3 length: 20
clone size: NA
V gene: TRAV29/DV5
CDR3 protein: CSASANFLHHTGGCTAQLFF

CDR3 length: 15
clone size: NA
V gene: TRDV2
CDR3 protein: CACDTLVGPTSHLFF

CDR3 length: 17
clone size: medium-sized
V gene: TRDV2
CDR3 protein: CACDLLGDSWDTRQMFF

CDR3 length: 14
clone size: NA
V gene: TRDV3
CDR3 protein: CAFSFGGGKGKLIF

CDR3 length: 20
clone size: NA
V gene: TRDV2
CDR3 protein: CACDLTGGLFSSWDTRQMFF

CDR3 length: 19
clone size: few
V gene: TRDV3
CDR3 protein: CAFGILRAGTGGYPVKLIF

CDR3 length: 18
clone size: few
V gene: TRDV2
CDR3 protein: CACDTGTGGYASTAQLFF

CDR3 length: 24
clone size: NA
V gene: TRDV2
CDR3 protein: CACDTGGLNMLGDQSSWDTRQMFF

CDR3 length: 17
clone size: few
V gene: TRDV2
CDR3 protein: CACDTGGCSWDTRQMFF

CDR3 length: 11
clone size: NA
V gene: TRDV2
CDR3 protein: CACVVGGGLIF

CDR3 length: 16
clone size: medium-sized
V gene: TRDV2
CDR3 protein: CACDTGGYWDTRQMFF

CDR3 length: 19
clone size: NA
V gene: TRDV1
CDR3 protein: CAIGERAFRRGAHTDKLIF

CDR3 length: 23
clone size: NA
V gene: TRAV29/DV5
CDR3 protein: CAATIAFHSTGGFIWGLTAQLFF

CDR3 length: 16
clone size: few
V gene: TRDV2
CDR3 protein: CACDTRGYGGTDKLIF

CDR3 length: 18
clone size: NA
V gene: TRDV2
CDR3 protein: CACDTGYWGGPLTAQLFF

CDR3 length: 22
clone size: NA
V gene: TRDV3
CDR3 protein: CASPFPAFPLQAGGYLTAQLFF

CDR3 length: 19
clone size: few
V gene: TRDV2
CDR3 protein: CACDTGDHWGPRGTDKLIF